The entry below describes one T cell receptor (beta chain). The data are from a study of blood T cell repertoires in COVID-19. The CDR3 is 13 amino acids. V lost 5 bases, J lost 2 bases, and 4 bases stayed unmatched. Germline V gene lookup returns CDR1 GTSNPN and CDR2 SVGIG (reference sequence). Using immunoSEQ multiplex PCR, the repertoire was profiled, and TCRdb retains in-frame clones only, with some absent. The table has under 250,000 clones, about four fifths seen once. Source material: peripheral blood. This sequence was found in a woman aged 18-30 years with acute or convalescent COVID-19. The rearrangement joins TRBV30 to TRBJ1-2, with TRBD1 identical over 8 bases. The CDR3 loop reads CAWWDRWNYGYTF. CDR3 DNA: TGTGCCTGGTGGGACAGGTGGAACTATGGCTACACCTTC.